The clone carrying this T cell receptor (beta chain) was detected a few times. Its antigen is as yet unknown. This entry comes from a study of response to subunit inactivated influenza vaccine. J gave up 6 bases and V 6 bases, and 15 bases lay outside the gene matches. Germline V gives CDR1 DFQATT, CDR2 SNEGSKA (reference sequence). The CDR3 contains 15 residues. Whole-study results and caveats: It was the authors' suggestion that each seasonal influenza vaccination recruits few new T cells.

TCRdb reprocessed the RT-PCR reads via MiXCR and lists one record per CDR3 protein. This table holds a few hundred thousand distinct CDR3 sequences, about a fifth found once. The rearrangement joins TRBV20-1 to TRBJ2-3; 7 bases are shared with TRBD2. The sample consisted of PBMCs from blood, taken approximately 22 months after vaccination. The sequence derives from a man between 50 and 69 years old who received an inactivated influenza vaccine. The CDR3 is CSAPGRTSGGDTQYF. CDR3 bases: TGCAGTGCCCCCGGACGGACTAGTGGGGGGGATACGCAGTATTTT.